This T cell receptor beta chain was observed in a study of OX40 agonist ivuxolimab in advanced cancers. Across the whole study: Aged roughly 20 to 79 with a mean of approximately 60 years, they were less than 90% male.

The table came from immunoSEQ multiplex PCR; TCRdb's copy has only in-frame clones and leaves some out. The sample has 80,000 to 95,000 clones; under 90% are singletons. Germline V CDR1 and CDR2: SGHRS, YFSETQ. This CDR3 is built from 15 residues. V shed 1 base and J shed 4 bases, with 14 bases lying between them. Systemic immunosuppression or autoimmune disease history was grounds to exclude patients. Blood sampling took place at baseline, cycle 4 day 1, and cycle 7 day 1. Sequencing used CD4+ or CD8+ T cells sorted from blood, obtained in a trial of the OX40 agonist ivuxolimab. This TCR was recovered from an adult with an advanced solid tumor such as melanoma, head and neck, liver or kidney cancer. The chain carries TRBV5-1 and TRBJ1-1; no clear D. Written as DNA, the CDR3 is TGCGCCAGCAGCTTGCTGAGGGAAAGTAGCACTGAAGCTTTCTTT. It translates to CASSLLRESSTEAFF.